Described below is a single T cell receptor beta chain sequence and its context. This sample is drawn from a study of blood T cell repertoires in COVID-19. Study at large: The United States, Italy and Spain were the sources of the acute and convalescent COVID-19 samples. The analysed material was cDNA or gDNA that came from T cells, B-cell-depleted T cells, or PBMCs.

Enrolment of Seattle patients took place during active infection, and they were followed longitudinally. Germline V gene sequence: CDR1 LNHDA, CDR2 SQIVND (reference sequence). V lost 0 bases to trimming and J lost 1 base, with 13 bases between them. CDR3 size: 16 residues. Profiling relied on immunoSEQ multiplex PCR, and the TCRdb table lists in-frame clones only, not all of them. The table lists approximately 440,000 clones, approximately 90% of them singletons. This sequence joins TRBV19 and TRBJ2-7; the D gene is possibly TRBD2 (6 bases). The receptor was derived from a woman aged 45-65 years with COVID-19, enrolled during active disease. Specimen: peripheral blood. The CDR3 reads CASSIDSWRGSYEQYF. For the CDR3, the DNA is TGTGCCAGTAGTATAGATAGCTGGAGGGGATCCTACGAGCAGTACTTC.